This entry lists 12 T cell receptor beta chains sequenced from one sample in a study of T-cell reconstitution after alpha-beta-depleted transplantation in children. Unique molecular identifiers were incorporated into the prepared TCRbeta library. TCRdb reprocessed the PCR reads with MiXCR, giving one entry per CDR3 protein. Here the sample spans hundreds of thousands of distinct CDR3 sequences, about a sixth being singletons. The sequencing here drew on PBMCs, mostly from graft donor cells, taken 360 days after TCRalphabeta/CD19-depleted stem cell transplant. All receptors come from a male patient under 10 years old who had a stem cell transplant for acute lymphoblastic leukemia, so the T cells may come from the graft donor.

This clonotype was detected only a few times. The chain links TRBV10-3 to TRBJ2-7; TRBD2 matches 7 bases. The CDR3 has 15 residues. Germline V gene sequence: CDR1 ENHRY, CDR2 SYGVKD. Unmatched junction bases numbered 13, after V lost 8 bases and J lost 3 bases. The CDR3 DNA reads as TGTGCCATCGCTGGGAACGTGGGGGGGGTCTACGAGCAGTACTTC. Translated: CAIAGNVGGVYEQYF.

This clonotype was counted at least ten times. V is TRBV28 and J is TRBJ2-1, with 10 bases fitting TRBD2. The CDR3 is 15 residues long. After removal of 3 bases from V and 9 bases from J, the junction contained 8 bases not matched to a gene. Germline loops: CDR1 MDHEN, CDR2 SYDVKM. The CDR3 nucleotides read TGTGCCAGCAGTTTCCCGCTAGCGGGAGAGTTTGAGCAGTTCTTC. Its protein product is CASSFPLAGEFEQFF.

The V and J genes are TRBV28 and TRBJ2-1; TRBD2 might be the D (5 bases). Trimming shortened V by 3 bases and J by 10 bases, and 7 bases separated the two germline ends. The CDR3 runs to 11 residues. Germline CDR1 MDHEN, CDR2 SYDVKM. The DNA for the CDR3 is TGTGCCAGCAGTTTGAGGGTCGAGCAGTTCTTC. It yields the protein CASSLRVEQFF. Using reference TRBV28 and TRBJ2-1 for the parts outside the CDR3, the full variable domain is DVKVTQSSRYLVKRTGEKVFLECVQDMDHENMFWYRQDPGLGLRLIYFSYDVKMKEKGDIPEGYSVSREKKERFSLILESASTNQTSMYLCASSLRVEQFFGPGTRLTVL.

This clonotype has more than one count but fewer than ten. The gene calls are TRBV4-3 and TRBJ2-4; D uncertain. Germline loops: CDR1 LGHNA, CDR2 YSLEER. This CDR3 has 15 residues. Trimming removed 1 base at V and 0 bases at J, with 7 bases between. CDR3 loop: CASSQGLLAKNIQYF. CDR3 coding DNA: TGCGCCAGCAGCCAAGGGCTTCTAGCCAAAAACATTCAGTACTTC.

Only a few counts were recorded for this clonotype. Because the CDR3's place on the DNA is in doubt, the DNA is left out and the CDR3 is given as listed by TCRdb. The genes are TRBV4-3 and TRBJ2-2; the DNA was not used to check the table's D call, TRBD2. The CDR3 region is 20 residues in length, termini included. Per germline, CDR1 LGHNA and CDR2 YSLEER. This CDR3 is CASSPEHRGRAWRTPGSCFF.

The V call is TRBV29-1, the J call TRBJ2-5; a possible D gene is TRBD2 (6 bases). Germline V gene sequence: CDR1 SQVTM, CDR2 ANQGSEA. Trimming stripped 8 bases from V and 4 bases from J, with 11 bases between. CDR3 size: 11 residues. CDR3 protein: CSSGGAETQYF. Written as DNA, the CDR3 is TGCAGCTCGGGCGGGGCAGAGACCCAGTACTTC.

The chain has TRBV6-1 and TRBJ1-1; perhaps TRBD1 as D (5 bases). There are 14 residues in the CDR3. The V gene lost 2 bases and the J gene lost 10 bases, with 17 bases spanning the gap. Germline values: CDR1 MNHNS, CDR2 SASEGT. The CDR3 nucleotides read TGTGCCAGCAGTGAATATCTCAGTCCGCAGGGAGCTTTCTTT. Amino acids: CASSEYLSPQGAFF.

The J gene is TRBJ2-6, the V gene TRBV28; 8 bases align to TRBD1. CDR1 and CDR2 (germline): MDHEN, SYDVKM. The length of the CDR3 is 17 residues. Trimming at V came to 5 bases and at J to 2 bases, leaving 8 bases not matched to a gene. CDR3 protein: CASSPSGTGAGANVLTF. The CDR3 DNA is TGTGCCAGCAGTCCATCCGGGACAGGCGCTGGGGCCAACGTCCTGACTTTC.

V and J are TRBV6-2 or TRBV6-3 and TRBJ2-5; 11 positions agree with TRBD2. Germline assignment: CDR1 MNHEY and CDR2 SVGEGT. The trim removed 5 bases at V and 0 bases at J, leaving 20 bases unmatched. The CDR3 covers 21 residues. CDR3 residues: CASSPTGLSTSGIGYQETQYF. In nucleotides, the CDR3 is TGTGCCAGCAGTCCCACCGGGTTGTCGACTAGCGGGATTGGCTACCAAGAGACCCAGTACTTC.

The rearrangement joins TRBV29-1 to TRBJ2-7, with D maybe TRBD1 (6 bases). CDR1 is SQVTM, CDR2 ANQGSEA, per germline. The CDR3 has 15 residues. Trimming took 3 bases from V and 0 from J, leaving 15 bases between them. In DNA form, the CDR3 reads TGCAGCGTTGAGGCCCCGGACAGAAGCTCCTACGAGCAGTACTTC. Protein sequence: CSVEAPDRSSYEQYF.

Only a few counts were recorded for this clonotype. The CDR3 sequence is CASSPQRFSNQPQHF. In nucleotides, the CDR3 is TGCGCCAGCAGCCCACAGCGATTCAGCAATCAGCCCCAGCATTTT. The genes are TRBV4-1 and TRBJ1-5; D gene uncertain. This CDR3 is built from 15 residues. The germline V gene has CDR1 MGHRA and CDR2 YSYEKL. The V end was cut by 4 bases, the J end by 1 base, with 11 bases between.

Many counts were recorded for this clonotype. The DNA for the CDR3 is TGTGCCAGCAGTTTTCCCACAGGAACCTCTGGAAACACCATATATTTT. Amino acid sequence: CASSFPTGTSGNTIYF. V gene TRBV12-3 or TRBV12-4 combines with J gene TRBJ1-3; TRBD1 might be the D (5 bases). The CDR3 sequence is 16 residues long. V was trimmed by 3 bases and J by 0 bases, leaving 12 bases between them.